A selection of T cell receptor beta chains follows, all from one sample in a study of regulatory T cells in long-lasting Graves disease. TCRdb ran MiXCR on the multiplex PCR reads and lists one entry per CDR3 protein. The sample yields about 460,000 distinct CDR3 sequences, 22% seen once. The specimen comprised peripheral blood mononuclear cells (PBMCs), sampled when the disease was refractory, from a patient treated with antithyroid drugs. Every receptor here comes from a female donor with Graves disease. The CDR3 runs from the conserved cysteine through the conserved F or W. Fields, in order: J gene, D gene, clone size, V gene, CDR3 protein, CDR3 DNA. The D gene is left open where the match is weak. Clone size is shown for a subset of rows, as once, few, many or a class of expanded clone.

TRBJ1-1	TRBD1	many	TRBV2	CASIQETGGNTEAFF	TGTGCCAGCATCCAAGAGACAGGGGGCAACACTGAAGCTTTCTTT
TRBJ2-2	-	few	TRBV12-3/TRBV12-4	CASSPGTSGELFF	TGTGCCAGCAGTCCCGGGACTTCCGGGGAGCTGTTTTTT
TRBJ2-5	-	-	TRBV4-1	CASSRGAAQETQYF	TGCGCCAGCAGCCGGGGGGCAGCACAAGAGACCCAGTACTTC
TRBJ1-5	-	many	TRBV7-2	CASSLVAGQPQHF	TGTGCCAGCAGCTTAGTGGCTGGGCAGCCCCAGCATTTT
TRBJ2-2	-	-	TRBV7-2	CASSQFPGELFF	TGTGCCAGCAGCCAGTTTCCCGGGGAGCTGTTTTTT
TRBJ1-4	-	many	TRBV12-3/TRBV12-4	CASSLFGGSDEKLFF	TGTGCCAGCAGTTTATTTGGGGGATCTGATGAAAAACTGTTTTTT
TRBJ1-2	-	many	TRBV2	CASSERGYGYTF	TGTGCCAGCAGTGAGAGGGGGTATGGCTACACCTTC
TRBJ1-5	TRBD1	many	TRBV27	CASSSVKQGYNQPQHF	TGTGCCAGCAGTTCGGTAAAACAGGGGTACAATCAGCCCCAGCATTTT
TRBJ1-5	-	-	TRBV12-3/TRBV12-4	CASSLLGTNQPQHF	TGTGCCAGCAGTTTATTAGGGACAAATCAGCCCCAGCATTTT
TRBJ1-5	TRBD1	-	TRBV19	CASSQRPRDRFQPQHF	TGTGCCAGTAGTCAAAGGCCCCGGGACAGATTTCAGCCCCAGCATTTT
TRBJ2-4	TRBD2	-	TRBV20-1	CSARDLGGTSGSLAKNIQYF	TGCAGTGCTAGAGACCTAGGCGGGACTAGCGGTTCACTAGCCAAAAACATTCAGTACTTC
TRBJ1-5	TRBD1	-	TRBV6-2/TRBV6-3	CASSHLQYLQGARGNQPQHF	TGTGCCAGCAGTCACCTCCAATACCTTCAGGGGGCGCGGGGCAATCAGCCCCAGCATTTT
TRBJ2-2	-	few	TRBV6-2/TRBV6-3	CASSYSNLAVLTGELFF	TGTGCCAGCAGTTACTCGAACTTAGCGGTCCTCACCGGGGAGCTGTTTTTT
TRBJ2-1	TRBD2	few	TRBV20-1	CSASLAGGNEQFF	TGCAGTGCTAGCTTAGCGGGAGGGAATGAGCAGTTCTTC
TRBJ1-5	TRBD1	many	TRBV12-3/TRBV12-4	CASSFQGVGQPQHF	TGTGCCAGCAGTTTCCAGGGGGTTGGTCAGCCCCAGCATTTT
TRBJ2-7	-	few	TRBV7-8	CASSPRQNYEQYF	TGTGCCAGCAGCCCCAGACAGAACTACGAGCAGTACTTC
TRBJ2-5	-	many	TRBV2	CASSSPPRAQYF	TGTGCCAGCAGTTCTCCCCCTCGTGCCCAGTACTTC
TRBJ2-7	-	many	TRBV28	CASSPPRLGGEYEQYF	TGTGCCAGCAGTCCACCGCGACTCGGCGGGGAATACGAGCAGTACTTC
TRBJ1-5	TRBD1	many	TRBV7-8	CASSSTGGSQPQHF	TGTGCCAGCAGTTCAACAGGGGGCTCACAGCCCCAGCATTTT
TRBJ1-2	-	-	TRBV19	CASKGGEREYGYTF	TGTGCCAGTAAAGGGGGGGAGAGGGAGTATGGCTACACCTTC
TRBJ1-2	-	few	TRBV5-6	CASSSVGGVDYGYTF	TGTGCCAGCAGCTCGGTCGGGGGCGTCGACTATGGCTACACCTTC
TRBJ1-2	-	few	TRBV30	CAWSGRGYGYTF	TGTGCCTGGAGTGGCAGGGGCTATGGCTACACCTTC
TRBJ1-5	-	-	TRBV19	CASSIPGNSNQPQHF	TGTGCCAGTAGTATCCCAGGGAATAGCAATCAGCCCCAGCATTTT
TRBJ1-2	-	many	TRBV15	CATSRERQTVKDYGYTF	TGTGCCACCAGCAGAGAACGGCAGACGGTGAAGGACTATGGCTACACCTTC
TRBJ1-1	-	few	TRBV29-1	CSVEGPRNTEAFF	TGCAGCGTTGAGGGACCCAGGAACACTGAAGCTTTCTTT
TRBJ2-7	-	-	TRBV29-1	CSVELEGASYEQYF	TGCAGCGTTGAATTGGAGGGGGCTTCCTACGAGCAGTACTTC
TRBJ1-2	-	many	TRBV2	CASNGDEPGYTF	TGTGCCAGCAATGGGGACGAACCTGGCTACACCTTC
TRBJ2-7	-	few	TRBV10-2	CASSEPSYEQYF	TGCGCCAGCAGTGAACCCTCCTACGAGCAGTACTTC
TRBJ1-5	-	many	TRBV5-1	CASSAGEGTNQPQHF	TGCGCCAGCAGCGCGGGGGAGGGAACGAATCAGCCCCAGCATTTT
TRBJ1-2	-	many	TRBV12-3/TRBV12-4	CATSRLSRRDGYTF	TGTGCCACCAGCCGTTTGTCTCGTCGGGATGGCTACACCTTC
TRBJ1-1	-	many	TRBV5-1	CASSSGGGNTEAFF	TGTGCCAGCAGCTCCGGGGGGGGGAACACTGAAGCTTTCTTT